The entry that follows covers one TCR beta chain sequence. Some clones are missing from TCRdb's copy, which holds only in-frame ones; the method was immunoSEQ multiplex PCR. The sample lists about 110,000 clones; more than 70% were seen once. Trimming removed 2 bases from V and 0 bases from J, with 15 bases in between. This CDR3 comprises 17 residues. Germline loops: CDR1 ENHRY, CDR2 SYGVKD. The source of the sample is a study of T cell responses to AZD1222 COVID-19 vaccine. The chain combines TRBV10-3 with TRBJ2-3; D could derive from TRBD1 or TRBD2 (6 bases each). The clonotype was recovered from an adult in good health. Here the sequenced sample was peripheral blood, taken on day 0 of AZD1222 vaccination. CDR3 loop: CAISEPTSGASTDTQYF. CDR3 nucleotides: TGTGCCATCAGTGAGCCTACCTCGGGGGCTAGCACAGATACGCAGTATTTT.